This passage covers 3 T cell receptor beta chains from one sample sequenced in a study of cytomegalovirus exposure and HLA in healthy donors. Use of 60 Vbeta and 13 Jbeta primers characterized the PCR. Using immunoSEQ multiplex PCR, the repertoire was profiled, and TCRdb retains in-frame clones only, with some absent. The data hold more than 80,000 clones, with around three quarters observed a single time. Sequences were obtained from PBMCs. The receptors come from a human donor in good health.

To note about this clone: Germline is not matched at one junction end, which may reflect a read error. This chain uses TRBV7-9 with TRBJ1-2; possibly TRBD1 for D (5 bases). Germline CDR1 is SEHNR and CDR2 is FQNEAQ (reference sequence). CDR3 size: 17 residues. The CDR3, as DNA: TGTTCCAGCAGCTTAACCTCCGTTCAGGGCTTGAACTATGGCTACACCTTC. Amino acids: CSSSLTSVQGLNYGYTF.

This clone was picked up a small number of times. The chain couples TRBV5-1 to TRBJ2-7; TRBD1 might be the D (5 bases). This CDR3 has 13 residues. The germline V gene has CDR1 SGHRS and CDR2 YFSETQ. V was shortened by 0 bases and J by 7 bases, with 11 bases between the two germline ends. This chain's CDR3 is CASSLAVRGEQYF. The DNA for the CDR3 is TGCGCCAGCAGCTTGGCGGTAAGGGGAGAGCAGTACTTC.

The chain employs TRBV5-5 and TRBJ1-5; 9 bases line up with TRBD1. CDR3 size: 15 residues. The V segment lost 1 base and the J segment 4 bases; nucleotides outside the gene matches: 3. Germline assignment: CDR1 SGHKS and CDR2 YYEKEE (reference sequence). The CDR3 protein is CASSLRGQGNQPQHF. The CDR3 DNA reads TGTGCCAGCAGCTTGCGTGGACAGGGGAATCAGCCCCAGCATTTT.